The 8 T cell receptor beta chains below all came from one sample that was sequenced in a study of cytomegalovirus exposure and HLA in healthy donors. In the PCR, 60 Vbeta and 13 Jbeta primers were used. TCRdb's copy holds only in-frame clones and misses some; the assay was immunoSEQ multiplex PCR. The repertoire has roughly 110,000 clones, 75% to 85% of them found once; the top ten carry 2.5% to 3.5%. Sequencing was performed on PBMCs. These receptors all come from a woman between 18 and 29 years old in good health and CMV-seropositive.

Here the CDR3 DNA reads TGCGCCAGCAGCTACGGACTGGGGGGAAACATCGAGCAGTTCTTC. It codes for CASSYGLGGNIEQFF. The chain links TRBV5-1 to TRBJ2-1, with a possible D match to TRBD2 (6 bases). This CDR3 is 15 amino acids long. Trimming cost V 3 bases and J 10 bases, with 20 bases left between them. Per the germline V gene, CDR1 is SGHRS and CDR2 is YFSETQ.

The chain combines TRBV5-1 with TRBJ1-2; possible D gene TRBD1, 5 bases. CDR3 length: 13 residues. Trimming pared 0 bases from V and 12 bases from J, leaving 15 bases between. Germline V gene sequence: CDR1 SGHRS, CDR2 YFSETQ. The CDR3 is CASSLEGQGIDTF. The CDR3 DNA sequence: TGCGCCAGCAGCTTGGAGGGGCAGGGTATAGACACCTTC.

This clone is a singleton in its sample. This sequence joins TRBV6-5 and TRBJ2-2; possible D gene TRBD2, 5 bases. The CDR3 consists of 14 residues. From germline, CDR1 is MNHEY and CDR2 SVGAGI. V was cut by 8 bases and J by 1 base, with 11 bases left in between. Here the CDR3 reads CASVASRNTGELFF. DNA for the CDR3: TGTGCCAGCGTCGCTAGCCGGAACACCGGGGAGCTGTTTTTT.

V and J are TRBV2 and TRBJ1-2; D ambiguous. Germline V gives CDR1 SNHLY, CDR2 FYNNEI. The V end was cut by 0 bases, the J end by 0 bases, with 8 bases between. The CDR3 has 15 residues. The CDR3 nucleotides are TGTGCCAGCAGTGAAGCCCAGACTTCTAACTATGGCTACACCTTC. Translated: CASSEAQTSNYGYTF.

The chain uses TRBV2 and TRBJ1-5; D is unclear. The CDR3 has 12 residues. The germline gives CDR1 SNHLY, CDR2 FYNNEI. Trimming stripped 4 bases from V and 16 bases from J, with 17 bases between. CDR3 in DNA: TGTGCCAGCAGTGTTTTGCTGCGGGATCACCATTTT. Encoded protein: CASSVLLRDHHF.

This clone was seen only a few times. The V gene is TRBV28, the J gene TRBJ1-4; the match to TRBD1 covers 7 bases. Unmatched junction bases numbered 3, after V lost 4 bases and J lost 10 bases. CDR3 length equals 12 residues. Germline CDR1 is MDHEN and CDR2 is SYDVKM. Written as DNA, the CDR3 is TGTGCCAGCAGTTCCGGGGACAGAAAACTGTTTTTT. Its translation: CASSSGDRKLFF.

Worth noting for this clone: At one of its ends the junction is not consistent with the germline gene, which may arise from a read error. V and J are TRBV4-2 and TRBJ2-1; TRBD2 is a possible D gene (7 bases). Germline CDR1 reads LGHNA; CDR2 reads YNFKEQ. This CDR3 is built from 17 residues. The CDR3 reads CDSSQGGVAIHSVEQFF. The CDR3, as DNA: TGTGACAGCAGCCAAGGGGGGGTAGCCATACATAGTGTTGAGCAGTTCTTC.

The rearrangement joins TRBV5-6 to TRBJ2-5; 9 bases match TRBD2. V trimming: 2 bases; J trimming: 5 bases; junction bases outside the gene matches: 7. The CDR3 loop spans 15 amino acids. From germline, CDR1 is SGHDT and CDR2 YYEEEE. The CDR3 DNA reads TGTGCCAGCAGCTTATCAGCCGCGGGAGGGGAGACCCAGTACTTC. Protein product: CASSLSAAGGETQYF.